This record covers a single T cell receptor (beta chain). Its antigen is still unknown. Mismatch with germline at one junction end may stem from a read error. The template was RNA from unsorted bulk tissue. This non-tumor lung sample came from over 3 cm beyond the tumor edge. This sample was included in a study of tumor and adjacent non-tumor tissue in lung cancer. Study summary: Aged about 30 to 76 years, patients included roughly ten men and 5 women with stage I to III disease.

Regarding the study as a whole: Higher tumor TCR diversity was associated with shorter survival.

A modified ARM-PCR protocol with three rounds of nested PCR amplified TCRbeta. TCRdb re-called the multiplex PCR reads with MiXCR, one entry per CDR3 protein. The repertoire holds under 75,000 distinct CDR3 sequences, with 55% to 70% as singletons. The source is a woman aged 45-59 years with non-small cell lung cancer. The source material was distant non-tumor lung tissue.

CDR3 amino acids: CASSLDGRIGGNEHFF. CDR3 nucleotide sequence: TGTGCCAGCAGCTTAGACGGCCGGATAGGTGGCAATGAGCACTTCTTC. The chain is built from TRBV11-3 and TRBJ2-1; D unclear. This CDR3 region has 16 residues. The V gene's germline CDR1 is SGHNT and CDR2 YENEEA.